The 19 T cell receptor beta chains below all came from one sample that was sequenced in a study of CD8 T cells in Susac syndrome. A quantity of about 0.5 to 1 ug RNA underwent reverse transcription using random hexamers. MiXCR, applied by TCRdb to the immunoSEQ multiplex PCR reads, yields one record per CDR3 protein. The sample consists of about 150,000 distinct CDR3 sequences, roughly 95% of them appearing once. Sequencing was carried out using CD4+ T cells from PBMCs. These receptors all stem from a human donor with Susac syndrome.

The genes are TRBV12-3 or TRBV12-4 and TRBJ1-2; D is unclear. V lost 2 bases and J 3 bases, leaving 10 bases between the germline ends. The CDR3 covers 14 residues. CDR3 in amino acids: CASSLQSADYGYTF. DNA of the CDR3: TGTGCCAGCAGTTTACAATCTGCGGACTATGGCTACACCTTC.

This rearrangement joins TRBV9 to TRBJ1-2; D is perhaps TRBD1 (6 bases). Between the trimmed V and J ends, which lost 7 bases and 4 bases, there was a span of 14 bases. This CDR3 has 13 amino acids. CDR1 is SGDLS, CDR2 YYNGEE, per germline. CDR3 nucleotide sequence: TGTGCCAGCGAAGGCAGGGGCGGCTATGGCTACACCTTC. This encodes CASEGRGGYGYTF. The complete variable domain, with remaining parts taken from reference TRBV9 and TRBJ1-2, reads DSGVTQTPKHLITATGQRVTLRCSPRSGDLSVYWYQQSLDQGLQFLIQYYNGEERAKGNILERFSAQQFPDLHSELNLSSLELGDSALYFCASEGRGGYGYTFGSGTRLTVV.

This sequence joins TRBV7-9 and TRBJ2-7, with 12 bases that match TRBD2. Germline CDR1 SEHNR, CDR2 FQNEAQ (reference sequence). The ends lost 3 bases at V and 4 bases at J; junction bases unmatched: 1. The CDR3 extends over 14 amino acids. Written as DNA, the CDR3 is TGTGCCAGCAGCTTGACTAGCGGGAGTTACGAGCAGTACGTC. Translation gives CASSLTSGSYEQYV.

The V gene is TRBV24-1, the J gene TRBJ2-1, with 9 bases aligning to TRBD2. Trimming at V came to 6 bases and at J to 8 bases, leaving 10 bases not matched to a gene. Per germline, CDR1 KGHDR and CDR2 SFDVKD. The CDR3 extends over 15 amino acids. The CDR3 region is CATSNTGTSIDEQFF. The CDR3 DNA reads as TGTGCCACCAGTAATACCGGGACTAGCATCGATGAGCAGTTCTTC.

The J gene is TRBJ1-4, the V gene TRBV29-1, with no clear D. CDR3 size: 12 residues. Trimming removed 2 bases at V and 9 bases at J, with 10 bases between. The V gene's germline CDR1 is SQVTM and CDR2 ANQGSEA. The CDR3 sequence: CSVEMIGKKLFF. DNA of the CDR3: TGCAGCGTTGAAATGATCGGGAAAAAACTGTTTTTT.

This clonotype has only one observation. The chain employs TRBV11-3 and TRBJ2-4; maybe TRBD2 (6 bases). CDR3 length: 13 residues. Trimming took 6 bases from V and 7 from J, leaving 13 bases between them. The V gene's germline CDR1 is SGHNT and CDR2 YENEEA. The CDR3 reads CASSTRAGNIQYF. The CDR3, as DNA: TGTGCCAGCAGTACCCGGGCGGGGAACATTCAGTACTTC. Combining the CDR3 with reference TRBV11-3 and TRBJ2-4 gives the whole variable domain EAGVVQSPRYKIIEKKQPVAFWCNPISGHNTLYWYLQNLGQGPELLIRYENEEAVDDSQLPKDRFSAERLKGVDSTLKIQPAELGDSAVYLCASSTRAGNIQYFGAGTRLSVL.

V usage is TRBV5-6 and J usage is TRBJ1-5; possibly TRBD1 for D (6 bases). The length of the CDR3 is 16 residues. From germline, CDR1 is SGHDT and CDR2 YYEEEE. The V gene lost 4 bases and the J gene lost 2 bases, with 16 bases spanning the gap. CDR3 sequence (DNA): TGTGCCAGCAGCCCTCCCCCGACAGGACGCAATCAGCCCCAGCATTTT. Translating it yields CASSPPPTGRNQPQHF.

The rearrangement uses TRBV14 and TRBJ1-2, with no clear D. Trimming removed 4 bases at V and 4 bases at J, with 10 bases between. The germline CDR1 and CDR2 sequences are SGHDN and FVKESK. This CDR3 comprises 13 residues. The CDR3 region is CASSPAGVYGYTF. CDR3 DNA: TGTGCCAGCAGCCCGGCAGGAGTCTATGGCTACACCTTC.

CDR3 residues: CAWRRVTNTGELFF. In DNA, the CDR3 is TGTGCCTGGAGGAGGGTGACTAACACCGGGGAGCTGTTTTTT. The chain has TRBV30 and TRBJ2-2; D may be TRBD2 (5 bases). Germline V lookup: CDR1 GTSNPN, CDR2 SVGIG (reference sequence). The V gene lost 3 bases and the J gene lost 2 bases, with 10 bases spanning the gap. The CDR3 is 14 residues long.

The chain couples TRBV11-2 to TRBJ2-5, with TRBD2 as a possible D gene (5 bases). Trimming removed 2 bases at V and 1 base at J, with 11 bases between. In germline, CDR1 is SGHAT, CDR2 FQNNGV. CDR3 length: 15 amino acids. This chain's CDR3 is CASSLTGRAQETQYF. CDR3 in DNA: TGTGCCAGCAGCTTAACGGGAAGGGCCCAAGAGACCCAGTACTTC.

The chain joins TRBV30 to TRBJ1-5; 8 positions match TRBD1. The CDR3 has 14 amino acids. CDR1 GTSNPN and CDR2 SVGIG come from the germline V gene (reference sequence). The ends lost 2 bases at V and 6 bases at J; junction bases unmatched: 6. The chain's CDR3 is CAWSSTGGFQPQHF. The CDR3 DNA reads as TGTGCCTGGAGTTCCACAGGGGGTTTTCAGCCCCAGCATTTT.

J is TRBJ1-1 and V is TRBV30; tentative D call: TRBD1 (5 bases). Trimming pared 3 bases from V and 10 bases from J, leaving 15 bases between. The CDR3 loop spans 12 amino acids. The germline gives CDR1 GTSNPN, CDR2 SVGIG (reference sequence). CDR3 bases: TGTGCCTGGAGGCTGAACGGGGCGGCAGCTTTCTTT. The encoded protein is CAWRLNGAAAFF.

The chain employs TRBV7-2 and TRBJ2-5, with 11 nucleotides matching TRBD1. Trimming took 5 bases from V and 5 from J; bases not matched to a gene: 7. The length of the CDR3 is 15 residues. Germline V CDR1 and CDR2: SGHTA, FQGNSA. The chain's CDR3 is CASSPWTGGAETQYF. The CDR3 coding sequence is TGTGCCAGCAGCCCCTGGACAGGGGGCGCGGAGACCCAGTACTTC.

A single count supports this clonotype. This chain links TRBV7-2 with TRBJ2-2; D is perhaps TRBD2 (5 bases). Trimming took 0 bases from V and 7 from J, leaving 9 bases between them. The CDR3 runs to 14 residues. The V gene's germline CDR1 is SGHTA and CDR2 FQGNSA. The CDR3 DNA follows: TGTGCCAGCAGCTTAGCGGGAGAGGGCGGGGAGCTGTTTTTT. It specifies CASSLAGEGGELFF.

This chain joins TRBV29-1 and TRBJ1-2; the D is unclear. CDR3 length: 11 amino acids. CDR1 SQVTM and CDR2 ANQGSEA come from the germline V gene. Trimming removed 5 bases at V and 6 bases at J, with 10 bases between. The CDR3 DNA sequence: TGCAGCGTTTCCATCACGAATGGCTACACCTTC. It encodes CSVSITNGYTF.

The chain carries TRBV6-6 and TRBJ2-4, with TRBD2 as a possible D gene (6 bases). Per the germline V gene, CDR1 is MNHNY and CDR2 is SVGAGI (reference sequence). The length of the CDR3 is 16 residues. Trimming took off 2 bases at V and 5 bases at J, with 16 bases between the two ends. The CDR3 protein is CASSYPRGREENIQYF. Here the CDR3 DNA reads TGTGCCAGCAGTTACCCGAGGGGCAGGGAGGAAAACATTCAGTACTTC.

The V call is TRBV3-1, the J call TRBJ2-7; D is perhaps TRBD2 (6 bases). Germline V gene data show CDR1 as LGHDT and CDR2 as YNNKEL (reference sequence). The V end lost 1 base, the J end lost 2 bases, and 12 bases lay between the germline ends. There are 15 residues in the CDR3. The DNA for the CDR3 is TGTGCCAGCAGCCAAGTTCTCGGGAGTCCCTACGAGCAGTACTTC. Its protein product is CASSQVLGSPYEQYF.

The chain employs TRBV11-1 and TRBJ2-1, with 14 bases identical to TRBD2. This CDR3 is 20 amino acids long. The V and J ends lost 5 bases and 1 base, in that order; junction bases with no gene match: 13. Per the germline V gene, CDR1 is SGHAT and CDR2 is FQDESV (reference sequence). The CDR3 region has the DNA TGTGCCAGCAGCCCCCTACCGGGACTAGCGGGAGACCCGTCCTACAATGAGCAGTTCTTC. Residues: CASSPLPGLAGDPSYNEQFF.

Here the CDR3 DNA reads TGTGCCATCAATACCGGGACAGGTGAAGCTTTCTTT. Its protein product is CAINTGTGEAFF. The V gene is TRBV10-3, the J gene TRBJ1-1; 8 nucleotides line up with TRBD1. The CDR3 covers 12 residues. Germline V CDR1 and CDR2: ENHRY, SYGVKD. Losses at the gene ends were 7 bases for V and 7 bases for J; bases not matched to a gene: 5.